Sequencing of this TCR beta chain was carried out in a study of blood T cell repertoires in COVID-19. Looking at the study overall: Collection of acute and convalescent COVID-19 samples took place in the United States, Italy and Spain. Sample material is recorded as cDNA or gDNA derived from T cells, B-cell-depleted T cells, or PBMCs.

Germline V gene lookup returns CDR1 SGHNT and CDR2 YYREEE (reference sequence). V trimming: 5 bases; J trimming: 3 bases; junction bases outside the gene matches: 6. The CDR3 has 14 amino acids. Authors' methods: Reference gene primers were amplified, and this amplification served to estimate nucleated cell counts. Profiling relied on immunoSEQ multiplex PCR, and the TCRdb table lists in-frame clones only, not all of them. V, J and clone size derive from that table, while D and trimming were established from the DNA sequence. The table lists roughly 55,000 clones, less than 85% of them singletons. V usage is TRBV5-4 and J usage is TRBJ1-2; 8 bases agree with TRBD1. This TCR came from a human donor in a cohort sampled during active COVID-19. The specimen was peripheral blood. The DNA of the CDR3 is TGTGCCAGCAGTAAGACAGGGGACGACTATGGCTACACCTTC. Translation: CASSKTGDDYGYTF.